Listed here is a single T cell receptor beta chain. Its antigen is unidentified. Per the germline V gene, CDR1 is KGHSH and CDR2 is LQKENI. The CDR3 has 14 residues. The J segment lost 10 bases and the V segment lost 1 base, leaving 4 bases of the junction unmatched. This record comes from a study of shared clonotypes between healthy human individuals. Memory CD4+ cells were the fraction left after CD45RA+ naive selection. Genomic DNA belonging to each subset was distributed in equal measure over several immunoSEQ plates. As handled by the study authors: In the immunoSEQ data, sequences were junction-only and lacked quality scores, so filtering differed. Sequencing used immunoSEQ multiplex PCR; TCRdb keeps in-frame clones, though not all of them. V, J and clone size are taken as reported in that table, and D and trimming were inferred from the DNA itself. The repertoire has under 850,000 clones, around 70% of them found once; the top ten carry under 2%.

General observations from the study: All-four-donor shared clonotypes had higher generation probabilities than non-shared clonotypes did.

This receptor was taken from a woman aged 25-40 years in good health. Sample: memory CD4+ T cells sorted from blood. As to subset: CD45RA-negative fraction. The rearrangement uses TRBV18 and TRBJ1-6; 7 nucleotides line up with TRBD1. In nucleotides, the CDR3 is TGTGCCAGCTCACCACAGGGGGCAGGATCACCCCTCCACTTT. Its protein is CASSPQGAGSPLHF.